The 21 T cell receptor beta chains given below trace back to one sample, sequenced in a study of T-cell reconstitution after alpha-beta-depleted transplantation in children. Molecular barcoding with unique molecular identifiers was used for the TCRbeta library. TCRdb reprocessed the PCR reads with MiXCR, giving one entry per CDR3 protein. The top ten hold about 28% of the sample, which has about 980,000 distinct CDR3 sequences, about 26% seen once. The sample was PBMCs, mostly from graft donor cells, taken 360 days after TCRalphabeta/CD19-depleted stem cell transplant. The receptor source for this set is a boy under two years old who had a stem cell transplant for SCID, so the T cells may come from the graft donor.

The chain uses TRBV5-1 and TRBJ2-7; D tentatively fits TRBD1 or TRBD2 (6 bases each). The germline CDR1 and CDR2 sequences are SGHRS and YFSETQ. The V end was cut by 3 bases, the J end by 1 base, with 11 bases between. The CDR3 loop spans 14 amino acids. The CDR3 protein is CASSSEGGSYEQYF. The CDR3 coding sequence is TGCGCCAGCAGCTCTGAGGGGGGATCCTACGAGCAGTACTTC. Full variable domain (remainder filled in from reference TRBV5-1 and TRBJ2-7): KAGVTQTPRYLIKTRGQQVTLSCSPISGHRSVSWYQQTPGQGLQFLFEYFSETQRNKGNFPGRFSGRQFSNSRSEMNVSTLELGDSALYLCASSSEGGSYEQYFGPGTRLTVT.

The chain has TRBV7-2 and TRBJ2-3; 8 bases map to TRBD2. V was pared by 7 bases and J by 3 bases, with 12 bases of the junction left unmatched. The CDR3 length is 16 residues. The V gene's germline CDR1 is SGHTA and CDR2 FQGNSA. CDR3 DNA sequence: TGTGCCAGCATCCTGAGCGGGACTAGGGGAACAGATACGCAGTATTTT. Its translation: CASILSGTRGTDTQYF. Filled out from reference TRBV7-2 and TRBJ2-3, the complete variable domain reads GAGVSQSPSNKVTEKGKDVELRCDPISGHTALYWYRQSLGQGLEFLIYFQGNSAPDKSGLPSDRFSAERTGGSVSTLTIQRTQQEDSAVYLCASILSGTRGTDTQYFGPGTRLTVL.

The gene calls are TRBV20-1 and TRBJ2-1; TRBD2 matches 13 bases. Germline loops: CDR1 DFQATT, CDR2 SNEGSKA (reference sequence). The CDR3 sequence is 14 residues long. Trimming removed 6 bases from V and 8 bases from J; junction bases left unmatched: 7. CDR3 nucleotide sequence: TGCAGTGCACAACTAGCGGGAGGGTTTTATGAGCAGTTCTTC. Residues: CSAQLAGGFYEQFF.

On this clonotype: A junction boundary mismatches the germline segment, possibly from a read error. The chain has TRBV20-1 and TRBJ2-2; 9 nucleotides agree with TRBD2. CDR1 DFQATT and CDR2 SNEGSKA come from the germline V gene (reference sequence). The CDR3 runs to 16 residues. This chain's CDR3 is CTARETGLAGTGELFF. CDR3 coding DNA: TGCACTGCTAGAGAGACGGGGCTAGCGGGGACCGGGGAGCTGTTTTTT.

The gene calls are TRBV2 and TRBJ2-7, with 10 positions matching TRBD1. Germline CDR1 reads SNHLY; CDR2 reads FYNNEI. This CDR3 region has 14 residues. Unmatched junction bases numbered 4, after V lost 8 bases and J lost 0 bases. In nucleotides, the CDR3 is TGTGCCAGCGGGGGACAGGGGATCTCCTACGAGCAGTACTTC. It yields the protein CASGGQGISYEQYF.

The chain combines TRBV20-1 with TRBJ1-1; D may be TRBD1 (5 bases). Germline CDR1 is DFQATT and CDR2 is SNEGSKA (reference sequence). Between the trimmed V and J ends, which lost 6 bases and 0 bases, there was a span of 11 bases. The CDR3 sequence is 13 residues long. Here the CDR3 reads CSAKDRMNTEAFF. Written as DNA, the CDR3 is TGCAGTGCCAAAGACAGAATGAACACTGAAGCTTTCTTT.

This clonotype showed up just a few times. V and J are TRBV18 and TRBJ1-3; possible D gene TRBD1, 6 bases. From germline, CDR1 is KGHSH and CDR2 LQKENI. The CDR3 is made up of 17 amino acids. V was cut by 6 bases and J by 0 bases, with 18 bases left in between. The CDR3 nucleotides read TGTGCCAGCTCTTCTTTCAAAACAGGGACCTCTGGAAACACCATATATTTT. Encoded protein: CASSSFKTGTSGNTIYF.

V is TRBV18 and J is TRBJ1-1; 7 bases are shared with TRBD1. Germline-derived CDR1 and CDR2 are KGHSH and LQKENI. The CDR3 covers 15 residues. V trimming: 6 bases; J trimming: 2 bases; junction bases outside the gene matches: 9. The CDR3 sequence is CASSPLGQHNTEAFF. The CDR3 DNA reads TGTGCCAGCTCTCCCCTGGGACAGCATAACACTGAAGCTTTCTTT.

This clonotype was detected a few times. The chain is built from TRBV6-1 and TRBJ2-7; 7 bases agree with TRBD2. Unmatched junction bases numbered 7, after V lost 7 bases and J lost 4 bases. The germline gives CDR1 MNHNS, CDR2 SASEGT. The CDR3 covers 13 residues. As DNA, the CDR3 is TGTGCCAGCATGAGGATAGCGGGTTACGAGCAGTACTTC. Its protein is CASMRIAGYEQYF.

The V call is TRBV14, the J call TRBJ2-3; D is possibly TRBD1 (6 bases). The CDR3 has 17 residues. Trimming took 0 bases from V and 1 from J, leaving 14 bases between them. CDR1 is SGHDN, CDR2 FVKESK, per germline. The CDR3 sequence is CASSQDVTGWGTDTQYF. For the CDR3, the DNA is TGTGCCAGCAGCCAAGATGTGACAGGTTGGGGCACAGATACGCAGTATTTT.

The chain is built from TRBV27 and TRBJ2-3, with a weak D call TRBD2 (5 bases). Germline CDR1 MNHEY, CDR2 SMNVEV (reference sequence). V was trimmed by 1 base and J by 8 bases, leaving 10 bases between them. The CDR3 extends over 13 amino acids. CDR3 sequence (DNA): TGTGCCAGCAGTTTATGTCCGGGGTGTACGCAGTATTTT. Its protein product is CASSLCPGCTQYF.

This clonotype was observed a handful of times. This chain's CDR3 is CASSRSTQETQYF. The CDR3 DNA is TGTGCCAGCAGTAGGAGCACTCAAGAGACCCAGTACTTC. The chain links TRBV12-3 or TRBV12-4 to TRBJ2-5; D gene unclear. This CDR3 has 13 amino acids. Trimming cost V 5 bases and J 2 bases, with 9 bases left between them.

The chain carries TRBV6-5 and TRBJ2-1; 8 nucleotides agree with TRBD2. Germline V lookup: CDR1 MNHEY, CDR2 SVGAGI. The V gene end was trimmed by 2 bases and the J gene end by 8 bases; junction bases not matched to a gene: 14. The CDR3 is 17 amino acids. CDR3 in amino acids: CASSYHASGWDKYEQFF. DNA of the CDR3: TGTGCCAGCAGTTACCATGCTAGCGGGTGGGATAAATATGAGCAGTTCTTC.

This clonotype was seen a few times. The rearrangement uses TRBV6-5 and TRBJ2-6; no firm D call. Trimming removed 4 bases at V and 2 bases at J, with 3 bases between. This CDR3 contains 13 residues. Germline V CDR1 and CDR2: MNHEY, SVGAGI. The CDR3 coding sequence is TGTGCCAGCAGTTGGGCTGGGGCCAACGTCCTGACTTTC. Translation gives CASSWAGANVLTF.

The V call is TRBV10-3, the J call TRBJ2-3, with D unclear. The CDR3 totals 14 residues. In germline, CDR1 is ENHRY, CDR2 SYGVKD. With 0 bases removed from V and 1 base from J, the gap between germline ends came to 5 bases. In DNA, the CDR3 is TGTGCCATCAGTGAGTCATGGGGCACAGATACGCAGTATTTT. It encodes CAISESWGTDTQYF.

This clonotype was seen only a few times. The CDR3 region is CASSLEGRGRSPLHF. Written as DNA, the CDR3 is TGTGCCAGCAGCTTAGAAGGCAGGGGGAGATCACCCCTCCACTTT. The chain joins TRBV7-2 to TRBJ1-6; 7 bases fit TRBD1. The CDR3 spans 15 residues. The junction had 7 bases not matched to a gene; V was cut back by 1 base and J by 10 bases. Germline V gene data show CDR1 as SGHTA and CDR2 as FQGNSA. Complete variable domain (other parts from reference TRBV7-2 and TRBJ1-6): GAGVSQSPSNKVTEKGKDVELRCDPISGHTALYWYRQSLGQGLEFLIYFQGNSAPDKSGLPSDRFSAERTGGSVSTLTIQRTQQEDSAVYLCASSLEGRGRSPLHFGNGTRLTVT.

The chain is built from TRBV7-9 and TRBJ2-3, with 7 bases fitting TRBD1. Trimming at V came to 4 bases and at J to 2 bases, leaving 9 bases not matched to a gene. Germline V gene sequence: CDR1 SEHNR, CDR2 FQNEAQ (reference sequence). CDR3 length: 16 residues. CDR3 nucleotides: TGTGCCAGCAGCTCGAAACAGGGGTCCCTCACAGATACGCAGTATTTT. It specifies CASSSKQGSLTDTQYF.

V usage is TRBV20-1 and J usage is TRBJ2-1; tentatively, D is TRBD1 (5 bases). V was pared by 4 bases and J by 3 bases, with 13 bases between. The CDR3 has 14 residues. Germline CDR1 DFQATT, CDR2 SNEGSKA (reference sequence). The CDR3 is CSATDRNSYNEQFF. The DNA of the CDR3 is TGCAGTGCTACAGACAGAAACAGCTACAATGAGCAGTTCTTC.

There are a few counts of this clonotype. This chain's CDR3 is CASSYHPGQGGHEQYF. CDR3 in DNA: TGTGCCAGCAGTTACCACCCGGGACAGGGGGGCCACGAGCAGTACTTC. The V and J genes are TRBV6-5 and TRBJ2-7; the match to TRBD1 covers 11 bases. The CDR3 is 16 amino acids. Germline values: CDR1 MNHEY, CDR2 SVGAGI. The V gene end was trimmed by 2 bases and the J gene end by 5 bases; junction bases not matched to a gene: 8.

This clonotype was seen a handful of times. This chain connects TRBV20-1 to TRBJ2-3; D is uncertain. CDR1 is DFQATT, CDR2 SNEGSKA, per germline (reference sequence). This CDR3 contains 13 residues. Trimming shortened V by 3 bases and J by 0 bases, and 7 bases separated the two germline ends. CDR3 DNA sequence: TGCAGTGCTAGGGGGTTAAGCACAGATACGCAGTATTTT. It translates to CSARGLSTDTQYF.

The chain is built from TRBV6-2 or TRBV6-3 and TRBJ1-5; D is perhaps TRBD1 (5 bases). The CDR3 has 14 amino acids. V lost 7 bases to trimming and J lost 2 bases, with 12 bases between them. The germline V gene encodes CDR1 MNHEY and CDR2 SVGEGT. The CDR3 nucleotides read TGTGCCAGCAAACGTGTCAGGGGCAATCAGCCCCAGCATTTT. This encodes CASKRVRGNQPQHF.